What follows are 8 T cell receptor beta chains derived from one specimen sequenced in a study of beta chain features in type 1 diabetes. What was sequenced were expressed TCRB transcripts, since all of the isolated RNA had been reverse transcribed. Method: immunoSEQ multiplex PCR; TCRdb's copy keeps in-frame clones and lacks some. The sample holds around 200,000 clones, roughly an eighth seen once. Sequenced material: central memory CD4+ T cells from blood. These receptors were collected from a woman aged 18-29 years in good health.

This clone has a handful of counts. J is TRBJ1-1 and V is TRBV2, with D perhaps matching TRBD1 (6 bases). Trimming left V 7 bases short and J 6 bases short, with 15 bases between. From germline, CDR1 is SNHLY and CDR2 FYNNEI. The CDR3 is 13 residues long. CDR3 sequence (DNA): TGTGCCAGCAAAAAGGGGGATGGCTCTGAAGCTTTCTTT. Encoded protein: CASKKGDGSEAFF.

This clone was detected only a few times. This rearrangement joins TRBV7-2 to TRBJ2-1; D perhaps matches TRBD2 (6 bases). The CDR3 has 16 residues. Germline V CDR1 and CDR2: SGHTA, FQGNSA. Between the trimmed V and J ends, which lost 1 base and 5 bases, there was a span of 15 bases. The CDR3 DNA follows: TGTGCCAGCAGCTTAGGTATAGCGGTGGGGGACAATGAGCAGTTCTTC. Amino acids: CASSLGIAVGDNEQFF.

This clone was counted between two and nine times. The chain's CDR3 is CASSVDRATQYF. CDR3 in DNA: TGCGCCAGCAGTGTGGACAGGGCTACGCAGTATTTT. The rearrangement uses TRBV10-1 and TRBJ2-3; 8 bases align to TRBD1. Trimming at V came to 4 bases and at J to 8 bases, leaving 2 bases not matched to a gene. The CDR3 is 12 residues long. Germline V gene data show CDR1 as WNHNN and CDR2 as SYGVQD (reference sequence).

V usage is TRBV6-5 and J usage is TRBJ1-3; 9 nucleotides align to TRBD1. V was clipped by 5 bases and J by 7 bases; unmatched bases: 6. The CDR3 has 14 residues. Germline loops: CDR1 MNHEY, CDR2 SVGAGI. The CDR3 coding sequence is TGTGCCAGCAGTCGGGGGACAGGGACCAACACCATATATTTT. Its translation: CASSRGTGTNTIYF.

The chain has TRBV30 and TRBJ2-7; 7 bases are shared with TRBD1. The CDR3 runs to 12 residues. Germline values: CDR1 GTSNPN, CDR2 SVGIG (reference sequence). The junction had 2 bases not matched to a gene; V was cut back by 0 bases and J by 6 bases. In DNA, the CDR3 is TGTGCCTGGAGTGTCGACAGGGTCGAGCAGTACTTC. Amino acids: CAWSVDRVEQYF.

The table lists this clone with a few counts. The chain recombines TRBV10-3 with TRBJ2-1; D may be TRBD2 (6 bases). The CDR3 totals 14 residues. V was shortened by 2 bases and J by 6 bases, with 11 bases between the two germline ends. The V gene's germline CDR1 is ENHRY and CDR2 SYGVKD. In DNA form, the CDR3 reads TGTGCCATCAGTGAGGGGGGGAGCGGCAATGAGCAGTTCTTC. This sequence encodes CAISEGGSGNEQFF.

The gene calls are TRBV29-1 and TRBJ1-2; D gene ambiguous. The CDR3 loop spans 10 amino acids. CDR1 SQVTM and CDR2 ANQGSEA come from the germline V gene. Trimming stripped 5 bases from V and 5 bases from J, with 6 bases between. CDR3: CSVTDYGYTF. The CDR3 region has the DNA TGCAGCGTTACAGATTATGGCTACACCTTC.

The rearrangement uses TRBV7-7 and TRBJ2-1, with TRBD2 matching over 7 bases. The length of the CDR3 is 15 residues. Germline loops: CDR1 SSHAT, CDR2 FNYEAQ (reference sequence). Trimming at V came to 1 base and at J to 6 bases, leaving 6 bases not matched to a gene. Here the CDR3 reads CASSLDRGGPNEQFF. The CDR3 DNA sequence: TGTGCCAGCAGCTTAGATCGGGGAGGGCCCAATGAGCAGTTCTTC.